This section outlines one TCR beta chain sequence together with its context. Healthy and HIV-negative, the adult donors had no recent acute infections or vaccinations. The record originates from a study of shared clonotypes between healthy human individuals. As for the study in general: The study enrolled a couple of women and a few men aged 18 to 49.

Germline assignment: CDR1 GTSNPN and CDR2 SVGIG (reference sequence). The CDR3 is 13 amino acids. Profiling relied on immunoSEQ multiplex PCR, and the TCRdb table lists in-frame clones only, not all of them. The data hold 400,000 to 500,000 clones, with about 79% observed a single time. The sequence was collected from a woman between 40 and 50 years old in good health. Some clones in this sample may be carry-over from other donors' samples. The chain couples TRBV30 to TRBJ2-5, with 11 bases lining up with TRBD2. The end of the DNA aligns better with TRBJ2-7, so the J call may be wrong. Sequenced sample: PBMCs. DNA for the CDR3: TGTGCCTGGAGTGTTCTAGCGGGAGGCGAGCAGTACTTC. Amino acid sequence: CAWSVLAGGEQYF.